Included here is one T cell receptor (beta chain) sequence, with context. Its antigen is not identified. This sample is drawn from a study of identifying expanded T cells in peripheral blood. Findings of the study overall: Technical replicates showed around 1.2 changed clones; around two weeks approximately 16; four weeks 19.

Germline lookup yields CDR1 SNHLY and CDR2 FYNNEI. The trim removed 6 bases at V and 5 bases at J, leaving 7 bases unmatched. This CDR3 has 14 amino acids. The assay was immunoSEQ multiplex PCR, and TCRdb's table has in-frame clones only and misses some. The repertoire holds over 90,000 clones, with 88% as singletons. The source of this sequence is a person aged 18 to 70 in good health. The sample taken for sequencing was blood. This sequence joins TRBV2 and TRBJ1-1; 9 bases are a match to TRBD1. For the CDR3, the DNA is TGTGCCAGCAGACTGGGACAGGGTAGGACTGAAGCTTTCTTT. Translated: CASRLGQGRTEAFF.